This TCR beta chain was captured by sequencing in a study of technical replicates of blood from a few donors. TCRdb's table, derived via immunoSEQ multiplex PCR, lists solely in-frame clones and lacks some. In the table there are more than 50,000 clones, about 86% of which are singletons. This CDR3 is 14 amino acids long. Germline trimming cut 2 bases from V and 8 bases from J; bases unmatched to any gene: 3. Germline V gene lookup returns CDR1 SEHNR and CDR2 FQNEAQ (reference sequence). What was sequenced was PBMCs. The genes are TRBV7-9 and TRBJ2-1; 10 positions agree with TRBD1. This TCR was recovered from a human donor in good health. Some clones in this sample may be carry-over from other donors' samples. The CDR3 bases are TGTGCCAGCAGCTTAACAGGGACAGGGGATGAGCAGTTCTTC. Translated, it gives CASSLTGTGDEQFF. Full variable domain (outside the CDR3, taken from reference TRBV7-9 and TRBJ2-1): DTGVSQNPRHKITKRGQNVTFRCDPISEHNRLYWYRQTLGQGPEFLTYFQNEAQLEKSRLLSDRFSAERPKGSFSTLEIQRTEQGDSAMYLCASSLTGTGDEQFFGPGTRLTVL.